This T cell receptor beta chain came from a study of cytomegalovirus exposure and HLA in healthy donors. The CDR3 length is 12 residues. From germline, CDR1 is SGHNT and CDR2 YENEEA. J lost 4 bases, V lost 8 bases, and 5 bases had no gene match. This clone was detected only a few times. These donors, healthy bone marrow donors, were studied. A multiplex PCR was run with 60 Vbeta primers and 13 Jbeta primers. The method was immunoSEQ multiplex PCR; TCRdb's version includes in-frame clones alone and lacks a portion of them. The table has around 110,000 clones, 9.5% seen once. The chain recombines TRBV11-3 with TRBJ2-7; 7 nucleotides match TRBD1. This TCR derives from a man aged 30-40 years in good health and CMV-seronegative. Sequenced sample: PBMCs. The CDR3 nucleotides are TGTGCCAGCGGGGACAGAGTTTACGAGCAGTACTTC. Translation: CASGDRVYEQYF. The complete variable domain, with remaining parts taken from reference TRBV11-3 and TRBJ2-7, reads EAGVVQSPRYKIIEKKQPVAFWCNPISGHNTLYWYLQNLGQGPELLIRYENEEAVDDSQLPKDRFSAERLKGVDSTLKIQPAELGDSAVYLCASGDRVYEQYFGPGTRLTVT.